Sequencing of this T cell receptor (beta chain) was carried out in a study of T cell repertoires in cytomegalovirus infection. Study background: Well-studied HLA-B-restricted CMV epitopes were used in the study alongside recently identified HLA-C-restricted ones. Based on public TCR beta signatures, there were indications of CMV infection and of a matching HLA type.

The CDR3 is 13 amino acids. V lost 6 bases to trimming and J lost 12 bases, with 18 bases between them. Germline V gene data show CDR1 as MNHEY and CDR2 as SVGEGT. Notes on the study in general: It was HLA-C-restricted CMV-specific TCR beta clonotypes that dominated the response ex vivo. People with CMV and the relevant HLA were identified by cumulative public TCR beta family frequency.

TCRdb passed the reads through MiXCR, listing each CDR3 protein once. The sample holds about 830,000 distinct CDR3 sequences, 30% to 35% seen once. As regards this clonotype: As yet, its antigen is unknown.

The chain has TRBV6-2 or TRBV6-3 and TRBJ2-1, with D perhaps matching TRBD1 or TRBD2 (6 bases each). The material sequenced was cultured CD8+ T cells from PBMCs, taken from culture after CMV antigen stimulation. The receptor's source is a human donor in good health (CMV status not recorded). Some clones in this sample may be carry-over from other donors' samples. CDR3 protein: CASSDRMGGVQFF. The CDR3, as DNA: TGTGCCAGCAGCGACAGGATGGGGGGTGTGCAGTTCTTC.